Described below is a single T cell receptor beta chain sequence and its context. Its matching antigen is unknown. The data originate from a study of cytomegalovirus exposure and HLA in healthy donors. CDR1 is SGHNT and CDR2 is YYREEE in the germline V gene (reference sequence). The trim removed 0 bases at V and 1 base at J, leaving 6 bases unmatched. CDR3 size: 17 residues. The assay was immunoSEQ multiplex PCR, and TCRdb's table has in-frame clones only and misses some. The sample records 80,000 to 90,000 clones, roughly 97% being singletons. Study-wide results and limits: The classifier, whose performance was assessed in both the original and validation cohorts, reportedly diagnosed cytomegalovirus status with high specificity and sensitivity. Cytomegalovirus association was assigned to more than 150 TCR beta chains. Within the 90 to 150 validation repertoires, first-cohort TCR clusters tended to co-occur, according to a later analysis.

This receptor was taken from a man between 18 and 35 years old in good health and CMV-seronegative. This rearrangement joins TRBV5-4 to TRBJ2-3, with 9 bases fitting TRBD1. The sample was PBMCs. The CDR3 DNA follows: TGTGCCAGCAGCTTGGCTACAGGGGGCCGGGGCACAGATACGCAGTATTTT. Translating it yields CASSLATGGRGTDTQYF.